The 19 T cell receptor beta chains below all came from one sample that was sequenced in a study of early T cells in non-severe SARS-CoV-2 infection. TCRdb reprocessed the 5' RACE reads via MiXCR and lists one record per CDR3 protein. There are about 47,000 distinct CDR3 sequences in the sample; about 11% occur only once, and roughly an eighth lies in the top ten. Material for sequencing was whole blood. All receptors come from an adult who was a healthcare worker with PCR-confirmed SARS-CoV-2 infection or an uninfected control (not recorded which).

Ten or more counts support this clonotype. The gene calls are TRBV4-2 and TRBJ2-4; D is ambiguous. Germline CDR1 is LGHNA and CDR2 is YNFKEQ. The CDR3 consists of 15 residues. The V and J ends lost 0 bases and 7 bases respectively, with 13 bases between them. CDR3 sequence: CASSQDYGETNIQYF. CDR3 nucleotides: TGTGCCAGCAGCCAAGATTATGGCGAGACTAACATTCAGTACTTC.

This clonotype was detected ten times or more. The chain couples TRBV20-1 to TRBJ2-2, with 8 bases that match TRBD2. J was trimmed by 0 bases and V by 2 bases; bases with no gene match: 5. Looked up from germline, CDR1 is DFQATT and CDR2 is SNEGSKA (reference sequence). This CDR3 contains 16 residues. The CDR3 here is CSARISGAPNTGELFF. The CDR3 coding sequence is TGCAGTGCTAGAATTAGCGGGGCACCGAACACCGGGGAGCTGTTTTTT.

This clonotype occurred many times. This CDR3 reads CASSPGGSGQETQYF. The CDR3 nucleotides read TGTGCCAGCAGCCCTGGAGGGTCAGGCCAAGAGACCCAGTACTTC. The rearrangement links TRBV5-4 to TRBJ2-5, with a tentative D call TRBD2 (6 bases). This CDR3 is built from 15 residues. Per the germline V gene, CDR1 is SGHNT and CDR2 is YYREEE (reference sequence). Trimming took 4 bases from V and 1 from J, leaving 14 bases between them.

The chain recombines TRBV5-4 with TRBJ2-1; tentatively, D is TRBD1 (5 bases). V was shortened by 0 bases and J by 4 bases, with 14 bases between the two germline ends. The CDR3 extends over 16 amino acids. Germline CDR1 is SGHNT and CDR2 is YYREEE (reference sequence). DNA for the CDR3: TGTGCCAGCAGCTTGGTAGGGGATCCGTGGTACAATGAGCAGTTCTTC. Translation gives CASSLVGDPWYNEQFF.

This chain joins TRBV6-5 and TRBJ1-6; D is undetermined. V was shortened by 8 bases and J by 10 bases, with 21 bases between the two germline ends. CDR1 is MNHEY and CDR2 is SVGAGI in the germline V gene. This CDR3 spans 15 amino acids. CDR3 amino acids: CASRPSSISSSPLHF. CDR3 coding DNA: TGTGCCAGCCGCCCGAGCAGTATTTCGTCCTCACCCCTCCACTTT.

Only a few counts were recorded for this clonotype. The rearrangement uses TRBV19 and TRBJ2-7; 9 nucleotides line up with TRBD2. CDR1 is LNHDA, CDR2 SQIVND, per germline (reference sequence). V trimming: 3 bases; J trimming: 3 bases; junction bases outside the gene matches: 9. The CDR3 has 16 residues. CDR3 loop: CASSILGLASLYEQYF. CDR3 nucleotide sequence: TGTGCCAGTAGTATCCTGGGACTAGCTTCACTCTACGAGCAGTACTTC.

This clonotype has at least ten counts. This chain joins TRBV6-6 and TRBJ2-2; TRBD1 is a possible D gene (5 bases). CDR1 and CDR2 from the germline V gene are MNHNY and SVGAGI (reference sequence). CDR3 size: 16 residues. The V gene lost 0 bases and the J gene lost 7 bases, with 15 bases spanning the gap. The CDR3 region has the DNA TGTGCCAGCAGTTACTCGATATCCAGGGTTGACGGGGAGCTGTTTTTT. The encoded protein is CASSYSISRVDGELFF.

V and J are TRBV28 and TRBJ2-3, with D uncertain. Trimming cost V 2 bases and J 4 bases, with 4 bases left between them. This CDR3 comprises 12 residues. CDR1 and CDR2 (germline): MDHEN, SYDVKM. The CDR3 loop reads CASSLVPDTQYF. The CDR3 DNA reads as TGTGCCAGCAGTTTAGTCCCAGATACGCAGTATTTT.

This clonotype was seen at least ten times. The J gene is TRBJ2-3, the V gene TRBV20-1; 9 positions match TRBD2. The germline V gene encodes CDR1 DFQATT and CDR2 SNEGSKA (reference sequence). With V trimmed by 6 bases and J by 4 bases, 11 bases remained unmatched. This CDR3 spans 15 amino acids. Here the CDR3 DNA reads TGCAGTGCAACTACAGTAGCGGGAGAGGCAGATACGCAGTATTTT. It encodes CSATTVAGEADTQYF.

This clonotype is classed as medium-sized. The genes are TRBV13 and TRBJ1-5; D remains ambiguous. The V gene's germline CDR1 is PRHDT and CDR2 FYEKMQ (reference sequence). V lost 0 bases and J lost 6, with 3 bases in between. This CDR3 comprises 12 residues. CDR3 in DNA: TGTGCCAGCAGCTTAGGACCTCAGCCCCAGCATTTT. Translating it yields CASSLGPQPQHF.

Only a few counts were recorded for this clonotype. V gene TRBV27 combines with J gene TRBJ2-4, with TRBD1 matching 9 bases. The CDR3 covers 20 residues. J was trimmed by 0 bases and V by 5 bases; bases with no gene match: 17. Germline loops: CDR1 MNHEY, CDR2 SMNVEV (reference sequence). The CDR3 region has the DNA TGTGCCAGCAGTCCGCGCGGACAGGGGTCATCCCCTCTAGCCAAAAACATTCAGTACTTC. It codes for CASSPRGQGSSPLAKNIQYF.

Ten or more counts support this clonotype. The chain links TRBV3-1 to TRBJ2-7; 7 bases match TRBD2. The CDR3 runs to 14 residues. J gave up 5 bases and V 4 bases, and 8 bases lay outside the gene matches. Germline CDR1 is LGHDT and CDR2 is YNNKEL (reference sequence). The CDR3 bases are TGTGCCAGCAGCCCCCATGGCGGGAGCAACGAGCAGTACTTC. Translated: CASSPHGGSNEQYF.

In this sample, this clonotype turned up a few times. V usage is TRBV6-1 and J usage is TRBJ2-1; D is possibly TRBD1 or TRBD2 (5 bases each). CDR1 and CDR2 (germline): MNHNS, SASEGT. V lost 2 bases to trimming and J lost 5 bases, with 10 bases between them. The CDR3 is 14 residues long. As DNA, the CDR3 is TGTGCCAGCAGTGAAATGGTGGGACACAATGAGCAGTTCTTC. Its translation: CASSEMVGHNEQFF.

The table lists this clonotype with a few counts. The chain links TRBV6-5 to TRBJ2-5; tentatively, D is TRBD2 (5 bases). V gave up 7 bases and J gave up 2 bases, with 17 bases separating them. The germline V gene encodes CDR1 MNHEY and CDR2 SVGAGI. This CDR3 comprises 15 residues. CDR3 region: CASTTRTAFQETQYF. In DNA form, the CDR3 reads TGTGCCAGCACTACGAGGACTGCCTTTCAAGAGACCCAGTACTTC.

The rearrangement uses TRBV6-2 or TRBV6-3 and TRBJ1-1, with no clear D. V lost 7 bases, J lost 2 bases, and 8 bases lay in between. The CDR3 length is 12 residues. CDR1 MNHEY and CDR2 SVGEGT come from the germline V gene. The chain's CDR3 is CASTDPNTEAFF. CDR3 nucleotides: TGTGCCAGCACCGACCCTAACACTGAAGCTTTCTTT.

The CDR3 sequence: CASRRGRSTDTQYF. CDR3 in DNA: TGCGCCAGCAGACGGGGCAGGAGCACAGATACGCAGTATTTT. The chain has TRBV5-1 and TRBJ2-3; D could derive from TRBD1 or TRBD2 (5 bases each). Germline CDR1 and CDR2: SGHRS and YFSETQ. Trimming took off 5 bases at V and 0 bases at J, with 10 bases between the two ends. This CDR3 comprises 14 residues.

This clonotype was seen a handful of times. This chain connects TRBV4-3 to TRBJ2-1; 9 nucleotides line up with TRBD2. The V and J ends lost 0 bases and 9 bases, in that order; junction bases with no gene match: 9. The CDR3 is 16 residues long. In germline, CDR1 is LGHNA, CDR2 YSLEER. CDR3 in amino acids: CASSQDNLAGRGEQFF. The CDR3 nucleotides read TGCGCCAGCAGCCAAGATAACCTAGCGGGAAGGGGTGAGCAGTTCTTC.

This clonotype turned up a few times. One junction end does not reproduce the germline sequence, and a read error may be involved. This chain joins TRBV7-2 and TRBJ2-1; the D gene is possibly TRBD2 (5 bases). Germline V gene sequence: CDR1 SGHTA, CDR2 FQGNSA. This CDR3 has 11 residues. The CDR3 DNA sequence: TGTGTCAGCAGCCTGGAGGTTGGGCAGTTCTTC. This translates into CVSSLEVGQFF.

The rearrangement joins TRBV3-1 to TRBJ1-5; no clear D gene. From germline, CDR1 is LGHDT and CDR2 YNNKEL (reference sequence). CDR3 length: 14 residues. V lost 5 bases and J 2 bases, leaving 10 bases between the germline ends. The DNA of the CDR3 is TGTGCCAGCAGCTTACGACCGGGCAATCAGCCCCAGCATTTT. Its protein is CASSLRPGNQPQHF.